The rows below give T cell receptor beta chains drawn from one sample of a study of patients and donors after allogeneic stem cell transplantation. Via MiXCR, TCRdb re-called the RT-PCR reads, giving one row per CDR3 protein. The repertoire has approximately 150,000 distinct CDR3 sequences, 24% of them found once; the top ten carry roughly a quarter. Source material: blood, either unsorted or a sorted T cell fraction (not recorded which). These TCRs come from a human donor who was either an allogeneic HSCT recipient or a stem cell or donor lymphocyte infusion donor (not recorded which). It is not recorded whose cells these are; they may come from a transplant donor. The CDR3 runs from the conserved cysteine through the conserved F or W. Each record gives: D gene, clone size, J gene, V gene, CDR3 protein, CDR3 DNA. The D gene is left open where the match is weak. The size of a clone is reported for some rows only, either as once, few or many, or as a class for expanded clones.

d_call: -; clone_size: -; j_call: TRBJ1-4; v_call: TRBV29-1; cdr3_aa: CSAEGPGTLGDEKLFF; cdr3_nt: TGCAGCGCCGAAGGTCCCGGGACGCTTGGTGATGAAAAACTGTTTTTT
d_call: -; clone_size: -; j_call: TRBJ2-7; v_call: TRBV6-5; cdr3_aa: CASSYSNGQTPHYEQYF; cdr3_nt: TGTGCCAGCAGTTACTCGAACGGTCAGACTCCTCACTACGAGCAGTACTTC
d_call: -; clone_size: -; j_call: TRBJ1-1; v_call: TRBV19; cdr3_aa: CASSIGVNTEAFF; cdr3_nt: TGTGCCAGTAGTATAGGGGTAAACACTGAAGCTTTCTTT
d_call: -; clone_size: -; j_call: TRBJ1-4; v_call: TRBV29-1; cdr3_aa: CSVGTRQNNEKLFF; cdr3_nt: TGCAGCGTTGGGACGCGTCAGAACAATGAAAAACTGTTTTTT
d_call: -; clone_size: -; j_call: TRBJ2-4; v_call: TRBV12-3/TRBV12-4; cdr3_aa: CASSFGLDLLAKNIQYF; cdr3_nt: TGTGCCAGCAGTTTTGGACTCGACCTCTTAGCCAAAAACATTCAGTACTTC
d_call: -; clone_size: -; j_call: TRBJ1-5; v_call: TRBV7-6; cdr3_aa: CASSPRFGSHQPQHF; cdr3_nt: TGTGCCAGCAGCCCCCGTTTCGGCAGCCATCAGCCCCAGCATTTT
d_call: TRBD2; clone_size: -; j_call: TRBJ2-7; v_call: TRBV27; cdr3_aa: CASSPVGTSGLSYEQYF; cdr3_nt: TGTGCCAGCAGTCCCGTCGGGACTAGCGGACTCTCCTACGAGCAGTACTTC
d_call: TRBD1; clone_size: few; j_call: TRBJ1-1; v_call: TRBV20-1; cdr3_aa: CSAIWETGYTEAFF; cdr3_nt: TGCAGTGCTATTTGGGAGACAGGGTACACTGAAGCTTTCTTT
d_call: TRBD2; clone_size: -; j_call: TRBJ2-7; v_call: TRBV12-3/TRBV12-4; cdr3_aa: CASTLAGSQYEQYF; cdr3_nt: TGTGCCAGCACCTTAGCGGGGAGCCAATACGAGCAGTACTTC
d_call: -; clone_size: -; j_call: TRBJ1-1; v_call: TRBV20-1; cdr3_aa: CSARERGRATEAFF; cdr3_nt: TGCAGTGCTAGAGAACGGGGCAGGGCCACTGAAGCTTTCTTT
d_call: -; clone_size: few; j_call: TRBJ2-7; v_call: TRBV12-5; cdr3_aa: CASGLVEGAFYEQYF; cdr3_nt: TGTGCTAGTGGTTTGGTAGAAGGGGCCTTCTACGAGCAGTACTTC
d_call: TRBD2; clone_size: -; j_call: TRBJ2-3; v_call: TRBV5-1; cdr3_aa: CASSATSGGTDTQYF; cdr3_nt: TGCGCCAGCAGCGCGACTAGCGGGGGCACAGATACGCAGTATTTT
d_call: -; clone_size: few; j_call: TRBJ1-1; v_call: TRBV20-1; cdr3_aa: CSARDRWDTEAFF; cdr3_nt: TGCAGTGCTAGAGATAGGTGGGACACTGAAGCTTTCTTT
d_call: TRBD1; clone_size: -; j_call: TRBJ2-7; v_call: TRBV28; cdr3_aa: CASSPPGQGTEQYF; cdr3_nt: TGTGCCAGCAGCCCACCGGGACAGGGGACCGAGCAGTACTTC
d_call: TRBD1; clone_size: -; j_call: TRBJ2-3; v_call: TRBV2; cdr3_aa: CASRGQWATDTQYF; cdr3_nt: TGTGCCAGCAGGGGACAGTGGGCGACAGATACGCAGTATTTT
d_call: -; clone_size: few; j_call: TRBJ1-2; v_call: TRBV20-1; cdr3_aa: CSAKQTWDDGYTF; cdr3_nt: TGCAGTGCTAAGCAGACATGGGACGATGGCTACACCTTC
d_call: -; clone_size: -; j_call: TRBJ2-2; v_call: TRBV7-3; cdr3_aa: CASSLDRPANTGELFF; cdr3_nt: TGTGCCAGCAGCTTAGACAGGCCTGCGAACACCGGGGAGCTGTTTTTT
d_call: TRBD1; clone_size: -; j_call: TRBJ1-4; v_call: TRBV12-3/TRBV12-4; cdr3_aa: CASSYRGYRTNEKLFF; cdr3_nt: TGTGCCAGCAGTTACAGGGGCTATAGAACTAATGAAAAACTGTTTTTT
d_call: -; clone_size: many; j_call: TRBJ1-5; v_call: TRBV12-3/TRBV12-4; cdr3_aa: CASSPTVGSNQPQHF; cdr3_nt: TGTGCCAGCAGCCCCACGGTTGGTAGCAATCAGCCCCAGCATTTT
d_call: TRBD1; clone_size: many; j_call: TRBJ1-4; v_call: TRBV3-1; cdr3_aa: CASSYRGANEKLFF; cdr3_nt: TGTGCCAGCAGCTACAGGGGAGCTAATGAAAAACTGTTTTTT
d_call: -; clone_size: -; j_call: TRBJ1-2; v_call: TRBV12-3/TRBV12-4; cdr3_aa: CASSLARYNYGYTF; cdr3_nt: TGTGCCAGCAGTCTTGCCCGGTATAACTATGGCTACACCTTC
d_call: TRBD1; clone_size: few; j_call: TRBJ1-1; v_call: TRBV20-1; cdr3_aa: CSARIQGAEAFF; cdr3_nt: TGCAGTGCTCGTATACAGGGGGCTGAAGCTTTCTTT
d_call: -; clone_size: few; j_call: TRBJ2-3; v_call: TRBV7-2; cdr3_aa: CASSLDWGILGTDTQYF; cdr3_nt: TGTGCCAGCAGCTTAGACTGGGGAATACTAGGCACAGATACGCAGTATTTT
d_call: -; clone_size: few; j_call: TRBJ1-1; v_call: TRBV5-1; cdr3_aa: CASSLAIGTFEAFF; cdr3_nt: TGCGCCAGCAGCTTGGCCATAGGGACTTTTGAAGCTTTCTTT
d_call: -; clone_size: -; j_call: TRBJ2-7; v_call: TRBV25-1; cdr3_aa: CASSERRNSYEQYF; cdr3_nt: TGTGCCAGCAGTGAAAGGAGGAATTCCTACGAGCAGTACTTC
d_call: TRBD2; clone_size: -; j_call: TRBJ2-1; v_call: TRBV20-1; cdr3_aa: CSVASGSSYNEQFF; cdr3_nt: TGCAGTGTTGCGAGCGGGAGCTCCTACAATGAGCAGTTCTTC
d_call: -; clone_size: few; j_call: TRBJ1-4; v_call: TRBV12-3/TRBV12-4; cdr3_aa: CASSWGIGGEKLFF; cdr3_nt: TGTGCCAGCAGTTGGGGAATCGGGGGTGAAAAACTGTTTTTT
d_call: TRBD2; clone_size: -; j_call: TRBJ2-5; v_call: TRBV9; cdr3_aa: CASSVGLQETQYF; cdr3_nt: TGTGCCAGCAGCGTGGGACTACAAGAGACCCAGTACTTC
d_call: -; clone_size: few; j_call: TRBJ1-1; v_call: TRBV12-3/TRBV12-4; cdr3_aa: CASSFVLNTEAFF; cdr3_nt: TGTGCCAGCAGTTTCGTCCTAAACACTGAAGCTTTCTTT
d_call: -; clone_size: few; j_call: TRBJ1-1; v_call: TRBV3-1; cdr3_aa: CACTRNRVVRTEAFF; cdr3_nt: TGTGCCTGCACGCGAAACAGGGTAGTAAGGACTGAAGCTTTCTTT
d_call: TRBD1; clone_size: -; j_call: TRBJ1-3; v_call: TRBV7-2; cdr3_aa: CASSPAHRGLHFYSGNTIYF; cdr3_nt: TGTGCCAGCAGCCCAGCCCACAGGGGGCTACATTTTTACTCTGGAAACACCATATATTTT
d_call: TRBD1; clone_size: -; j_call: TRBJ1-2; v_call: TRBV20-1; cdr3_aa: CSAVEGQGANYGYTF; cdr3_nt: TGCAGTGCTGTAGAGGGGCAGGGGGCTAACTATGGCTACACCTTC
d_call: TRBD2; clone_size: -; j_call: TRBJ2-2; v_call: TRBV5-5; cdr3_aa: CASRRKGTSGTGELFF; cdr3_nt: TGTGCCAGCAGGAGAAAAGGGACTAGCGGTACCGGGGAGCTGTTTTTT
d_call: -; clone_size: -; j_call: TRBJ1-2; v_call: TRBV3-1; cdr3_aa: CASSQGRTGYGYTF; cdr3_nt: TGTGCCAGCAGCCAAGGCCGGACCGGCTATGGCTACACCTTC
d_call: -; clone_size: -; j_call: TRBJ2-2; v_call: TRBV24-1; cdr3_aa: CATRDSNTGELFF; cdr3_nt: TGTGCCACCCGGGACTCGAACACCGGGGAGCTGTTTTTT
d_call: -; clone_size: -; j_call: TRBJ2-5; v_call: TRBV7-9; cdr3_aa: CASSPGHVQETQYF; cdr3_nt: TGTGCCAGCAGCCCAGGCCACGTACAAGAGACCCAGTACTTC